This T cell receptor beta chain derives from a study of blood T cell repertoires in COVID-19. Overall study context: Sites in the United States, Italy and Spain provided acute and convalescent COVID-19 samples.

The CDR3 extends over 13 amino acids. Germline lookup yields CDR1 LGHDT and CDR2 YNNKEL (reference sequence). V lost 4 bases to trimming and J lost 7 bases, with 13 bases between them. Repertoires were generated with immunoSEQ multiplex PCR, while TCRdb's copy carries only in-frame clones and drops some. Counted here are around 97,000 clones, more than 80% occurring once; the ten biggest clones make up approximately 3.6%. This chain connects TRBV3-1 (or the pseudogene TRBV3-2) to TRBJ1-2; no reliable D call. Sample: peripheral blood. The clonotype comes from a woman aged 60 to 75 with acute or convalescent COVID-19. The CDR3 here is CASSPVDSGGYTF. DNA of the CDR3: TGTGCCAGCAGCCCGGTGGATTCGGGTGGCTACACCTTC.